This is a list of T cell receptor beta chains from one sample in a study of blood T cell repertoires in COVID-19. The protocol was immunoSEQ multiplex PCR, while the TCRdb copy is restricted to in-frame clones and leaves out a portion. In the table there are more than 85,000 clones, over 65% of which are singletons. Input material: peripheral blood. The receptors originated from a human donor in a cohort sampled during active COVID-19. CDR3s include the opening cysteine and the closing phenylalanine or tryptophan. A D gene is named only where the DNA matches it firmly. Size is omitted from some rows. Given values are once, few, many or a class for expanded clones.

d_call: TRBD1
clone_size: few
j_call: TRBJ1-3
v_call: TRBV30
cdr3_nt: TGTGCCTGGAGTGAACAGGGGAGCTCTGGAAACACCATATATTTT
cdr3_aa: CAWSEQGSSGNTIYF

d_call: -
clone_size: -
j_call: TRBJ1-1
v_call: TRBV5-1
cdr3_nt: TGCGCCAGCAGCTTGGGCGGGGGTCCTGAAGCTTTCTTT
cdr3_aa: CASSLGGGPEAFF

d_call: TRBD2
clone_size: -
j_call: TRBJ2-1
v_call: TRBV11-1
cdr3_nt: TGTGCCAGCAGCTGGCTAGCGGCGAGCTCCTACAATGAGCAGTTCTTC
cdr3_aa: CASSWLAASSYNEQFF

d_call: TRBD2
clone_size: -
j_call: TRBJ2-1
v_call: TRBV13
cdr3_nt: TGTGCCAGCAGCAAACTAGCGGGGGTCTCAGATGAGCAGTTCTTC
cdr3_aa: CASSKLAGVSDEQFF

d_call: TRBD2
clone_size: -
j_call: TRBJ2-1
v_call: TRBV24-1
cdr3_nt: TGTGCCACCGCCCGGGGGGGCCTAGATGAGCAGTTCTTC
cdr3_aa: CATARGGLDEQFF

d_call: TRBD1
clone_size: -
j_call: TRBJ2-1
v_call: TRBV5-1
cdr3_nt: TGCGCCAGCAGGGACAGGACCTACAATGAGCAGTTCTTC
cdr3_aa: CASRDRTYNEQFF

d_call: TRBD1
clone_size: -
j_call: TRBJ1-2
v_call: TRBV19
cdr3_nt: TGTGCCAGTAGCCGAGCAGGGGGTCCCAACTATGGCTACACCTTC
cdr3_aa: CASSRAGGPNYGYTF

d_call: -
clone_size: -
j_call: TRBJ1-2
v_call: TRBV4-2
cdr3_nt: TGTGCCAGCAGCCAAGATAGCCTTGGTGGCTACACCTTC
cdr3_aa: CASSQDSLGGYTF

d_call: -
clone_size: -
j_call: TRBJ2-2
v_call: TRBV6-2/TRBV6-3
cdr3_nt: TGTGCCAGCAGTTACTCGAGGGGGTCAAGTCAGACCGGGGAGCTGTTTTTT
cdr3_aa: CASSYSRGSSQTGELFF

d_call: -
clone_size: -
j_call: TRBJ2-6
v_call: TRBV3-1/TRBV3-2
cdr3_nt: TGTGCCAGCAGCCAAGGGGGACGCGGGACAGTGGGCTCTGGGGCCAACGTCCTGACTTTC
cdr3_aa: CASSQGGRGTVGSGANVLTF

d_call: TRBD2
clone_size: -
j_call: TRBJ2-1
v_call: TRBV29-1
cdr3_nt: TGCAGCGGGCGGGAGGGCTCCTACAATGAGCAGTTCTTC
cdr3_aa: CSGREGSYNEQFF

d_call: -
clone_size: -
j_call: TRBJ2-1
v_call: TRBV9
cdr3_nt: TGTGCCAGCAGCCCTGGGGAGGGGGGTTTTTACAATGAGCAGTTCTTC
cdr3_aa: CASSPGEGGFYNEQFF

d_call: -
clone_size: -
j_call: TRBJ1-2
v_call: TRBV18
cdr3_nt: TGTGCCAGCTCGTCTTCAACTGGAGCGAACGAGGATGGCTACACCTTC
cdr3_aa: CASSSSTGANEDGYTF

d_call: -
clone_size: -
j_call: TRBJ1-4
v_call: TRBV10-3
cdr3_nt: TGTGCCATCAGTGAGGGGTGGCCAGGGCCTAATGAAAAACTGTTTTTT
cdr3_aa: CAISEGWPGPNEKLFF

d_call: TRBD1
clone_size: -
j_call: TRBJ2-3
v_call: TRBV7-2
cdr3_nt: TGTGCCAGCAGCTTAGCAGGGGCAGGGGGCGGCACAGATACGCAGTATTTT
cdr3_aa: CASSLAGAGGGTDTQYF

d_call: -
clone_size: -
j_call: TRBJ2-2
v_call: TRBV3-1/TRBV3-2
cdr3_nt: TGTGCCAGCAGCGCACGGGGAGGAACTAACACCGGGGAGCTGTTTTTT
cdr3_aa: CASSARGGTNTGELFF

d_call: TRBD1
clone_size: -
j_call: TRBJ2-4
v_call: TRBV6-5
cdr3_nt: TGTGCCAGCACCCCGGGACAGGGAAAAGACATTCAGTACTTC
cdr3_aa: CASTPGQGKDIQYF

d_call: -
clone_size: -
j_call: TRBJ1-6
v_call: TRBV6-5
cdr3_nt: TGTGCCAGCAGGTGGGAGGGCGGCAATTCACCCCTCCACTTT
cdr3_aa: CASRWEGGNSPLHF

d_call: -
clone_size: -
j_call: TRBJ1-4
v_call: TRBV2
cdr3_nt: TGTGCCAGCAGTGAAGGGCCAGGTCTTGTGGTCAGTGAAAAACTGTTTTTT
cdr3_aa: CASSEGPGLVVSEKLFF

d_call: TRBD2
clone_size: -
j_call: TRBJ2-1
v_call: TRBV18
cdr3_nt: TGTGCCAGCTCGTCGAGGGCGGGAGTCTCCTACAATGAGCAGTTCTTC
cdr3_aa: CASSSRAGVSYNEQFF

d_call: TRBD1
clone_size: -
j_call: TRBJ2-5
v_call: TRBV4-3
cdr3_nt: TGCGCCAGCAGCCAACTTACCGGGACAGGACTCGTCCAGTACTTC
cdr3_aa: CASSQLTGTGLVQYF

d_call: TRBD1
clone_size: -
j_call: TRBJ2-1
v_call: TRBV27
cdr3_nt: TGTGCCAGCAGTTTCCTGCCCCTTGGGACAGCATACAATGAGCAGTTCTTC
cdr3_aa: CASSFLPLGTAYNEQFF

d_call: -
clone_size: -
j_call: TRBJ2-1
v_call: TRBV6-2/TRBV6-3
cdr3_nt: TGTGCCAGCAGTTCGTTGACTAGGCCTAGGAATGAGCAGTTCTTC
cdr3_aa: CASSSLTRPRNEQFF

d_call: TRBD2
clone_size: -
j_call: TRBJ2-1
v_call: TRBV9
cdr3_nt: TGTGCCAGCAGCGTAAGCACGGGACTAGCATCTGAGCAGTTCTTC
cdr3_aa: CASSVSTGLASEQFF

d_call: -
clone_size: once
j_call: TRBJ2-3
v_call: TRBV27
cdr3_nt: TGTGCCAGCAGTTTAGTGCAGGGCGGCGGCACAGATACGCAGTATTTT
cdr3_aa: CASSLVQGGGTDTQYF

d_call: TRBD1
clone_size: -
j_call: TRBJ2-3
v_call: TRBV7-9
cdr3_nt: TGTGCCAGCAGCACATGGGGACAGAGCACAGATACGCAGTATTTT
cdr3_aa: CASSTWGQSTDTQYF

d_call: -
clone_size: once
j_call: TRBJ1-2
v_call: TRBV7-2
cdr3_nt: TGTGCCAGCAGCCCACGCCCGGGGGTTGGCTACACCTTC
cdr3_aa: CASSPRPGVGYTF

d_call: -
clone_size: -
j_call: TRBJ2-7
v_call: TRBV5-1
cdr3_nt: TGCGCCAGCAGCTTGGATACGGGTCGGAGCGAGCAGTACTTC
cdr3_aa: CASSLDTGRSEQYF

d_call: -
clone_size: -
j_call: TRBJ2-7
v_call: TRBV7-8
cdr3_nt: TGTGCCAGCAGCCGAGGAGGGGGTTACTCCTACGAGCAGTACTTC
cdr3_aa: CASSRGGGYSYEQYF

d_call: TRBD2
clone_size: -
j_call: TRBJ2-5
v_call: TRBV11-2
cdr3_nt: TGTGCCAGCAGCTTAAGTTCAGCCGGGGGGGAGACCCAGTACTTC
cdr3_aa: CASSLSSAGGETQYF

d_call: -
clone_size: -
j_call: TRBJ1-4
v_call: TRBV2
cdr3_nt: TGTGCCAGCAGCCTTCCAGGGGTCACTAATGAAAAACTGTTTTTT
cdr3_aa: CASSLPGVTNEKLFF

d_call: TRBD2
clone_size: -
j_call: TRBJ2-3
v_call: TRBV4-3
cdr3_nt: TGCGCCAGCAGCCTAACTAGCGGGTCTGGGGCAGATACGCAGTATTTT
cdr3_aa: CASSLTSGSGADTQYF

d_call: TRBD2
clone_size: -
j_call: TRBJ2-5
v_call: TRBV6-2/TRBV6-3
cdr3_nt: TGTGCCAGCAGTTACGGCGGGAGGAGACAAGAGACCCAGTACTTC
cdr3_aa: CASSYGGRRQETQYF

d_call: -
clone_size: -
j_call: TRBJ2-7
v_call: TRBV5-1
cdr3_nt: TGCGCCAGCAGCTTCACAGGAACCTACGAGCAGTACTTC
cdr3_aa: CASSFTGTYEQYF

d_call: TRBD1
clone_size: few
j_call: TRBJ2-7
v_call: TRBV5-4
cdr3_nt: TGTGCCAGCAGCAGGGACAGGGCCTACGAGCAGTACTTC
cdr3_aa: CASSRDRAYEQYF

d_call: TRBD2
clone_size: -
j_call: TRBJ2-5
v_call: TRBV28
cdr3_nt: TGTGCCAGCAGTTCACCTCATAGCGGGGATATGGTGGAGACCCAGTACTTC
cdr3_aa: CASSSPHSGDMVETQYF

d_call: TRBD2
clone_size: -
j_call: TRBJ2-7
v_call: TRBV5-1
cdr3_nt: TGCGCGGGGAGGGAGCATTTAACGTCCTACGAGCAGTACTTC
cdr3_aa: CAGREHLTSYEQYF

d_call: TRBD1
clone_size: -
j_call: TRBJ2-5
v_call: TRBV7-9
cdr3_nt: TGTGCCAGCAGCCCTACACAGGGGTTCGGGGAGACCCAGTACTTC
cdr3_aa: CASSPTQGFGETQYF

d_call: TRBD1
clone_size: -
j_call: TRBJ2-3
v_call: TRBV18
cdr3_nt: TGTGCCAGCTCCCCCGGGACAGGGGCGGCAGATACGCAGTATTTT
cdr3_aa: CASSPGTGAADTQYF

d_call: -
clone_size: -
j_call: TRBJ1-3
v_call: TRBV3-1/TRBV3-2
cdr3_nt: TGTGCCAGCAGCCAAGATCTATTCGCGGAAAACACCATATATTTT
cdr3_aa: CASSQDLFAENTIYF

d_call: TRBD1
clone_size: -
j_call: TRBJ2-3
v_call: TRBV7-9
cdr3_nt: TGTGCCAGCAGCTTAACTTGGACAGGGGGCTATACAGATACGCAGTATTTT
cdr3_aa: CASSLTWTGGYTDTQYF

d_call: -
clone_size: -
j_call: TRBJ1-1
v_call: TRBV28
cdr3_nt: TGTGCCAGCAGTTTCGTCTGGGGTAGAAGGGAGGGCACTGAAGCTTTCTTT
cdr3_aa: CASSFVWGRREGTEAFF

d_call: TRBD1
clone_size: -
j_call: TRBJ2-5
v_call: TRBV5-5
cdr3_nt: TGTGCCAGCAGCTTGACAGGGGGAGAGACCCAGTACTTC
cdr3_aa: CASSLTGGETQYF

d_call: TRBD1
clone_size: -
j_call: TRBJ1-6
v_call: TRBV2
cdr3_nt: TGTGCCAGCACGGCCAGGGGGGATTCACCCCTCCACTTT
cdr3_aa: CASTARGDSPLHF

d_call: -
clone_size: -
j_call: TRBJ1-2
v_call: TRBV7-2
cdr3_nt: TGTGCCAGCAGCTTACAGGGCAGTCTCTATGGCTACACCTTC
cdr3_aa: CASSLQGSLYGYTF

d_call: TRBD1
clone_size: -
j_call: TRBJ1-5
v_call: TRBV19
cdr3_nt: TGTGCCAGTAGCCCGGACAGGGGCAATCAGCCCCAGCATTTT
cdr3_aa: CASSPDRGNQPQHF

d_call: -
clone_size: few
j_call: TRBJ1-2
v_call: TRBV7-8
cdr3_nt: TGTGCCAGCAGCTTAGCGCCGGGGTACGGTGGCTACACCTTC
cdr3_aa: CASSLAPGYGGYTF

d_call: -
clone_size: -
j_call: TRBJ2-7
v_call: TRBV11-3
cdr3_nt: TGTGCCAGCAGCTCCTTTTCACAGGCCTCTTGGGGCGAGCAGTACTTC
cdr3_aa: CASSSFSQASWGEQYF

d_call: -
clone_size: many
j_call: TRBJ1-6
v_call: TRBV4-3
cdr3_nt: TGCGCCAGCAGCCAAGATGGGTCAGGAAATTCACCCCTCCACTTT
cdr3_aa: CASSQDGSGNSPLHF

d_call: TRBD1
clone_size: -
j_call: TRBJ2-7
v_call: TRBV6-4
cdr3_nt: TGTGCCAGCAGTCTAACAGGGGGAGACGGAGAGCAGTACTTC
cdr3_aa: CASSLTGGDGEQYF

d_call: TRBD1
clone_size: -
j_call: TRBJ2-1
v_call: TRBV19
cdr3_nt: TGTGCCAGTAGAACAGGGGCGTACAATGAGCAGTTCTTC
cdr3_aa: CASRTGAYNEQFF